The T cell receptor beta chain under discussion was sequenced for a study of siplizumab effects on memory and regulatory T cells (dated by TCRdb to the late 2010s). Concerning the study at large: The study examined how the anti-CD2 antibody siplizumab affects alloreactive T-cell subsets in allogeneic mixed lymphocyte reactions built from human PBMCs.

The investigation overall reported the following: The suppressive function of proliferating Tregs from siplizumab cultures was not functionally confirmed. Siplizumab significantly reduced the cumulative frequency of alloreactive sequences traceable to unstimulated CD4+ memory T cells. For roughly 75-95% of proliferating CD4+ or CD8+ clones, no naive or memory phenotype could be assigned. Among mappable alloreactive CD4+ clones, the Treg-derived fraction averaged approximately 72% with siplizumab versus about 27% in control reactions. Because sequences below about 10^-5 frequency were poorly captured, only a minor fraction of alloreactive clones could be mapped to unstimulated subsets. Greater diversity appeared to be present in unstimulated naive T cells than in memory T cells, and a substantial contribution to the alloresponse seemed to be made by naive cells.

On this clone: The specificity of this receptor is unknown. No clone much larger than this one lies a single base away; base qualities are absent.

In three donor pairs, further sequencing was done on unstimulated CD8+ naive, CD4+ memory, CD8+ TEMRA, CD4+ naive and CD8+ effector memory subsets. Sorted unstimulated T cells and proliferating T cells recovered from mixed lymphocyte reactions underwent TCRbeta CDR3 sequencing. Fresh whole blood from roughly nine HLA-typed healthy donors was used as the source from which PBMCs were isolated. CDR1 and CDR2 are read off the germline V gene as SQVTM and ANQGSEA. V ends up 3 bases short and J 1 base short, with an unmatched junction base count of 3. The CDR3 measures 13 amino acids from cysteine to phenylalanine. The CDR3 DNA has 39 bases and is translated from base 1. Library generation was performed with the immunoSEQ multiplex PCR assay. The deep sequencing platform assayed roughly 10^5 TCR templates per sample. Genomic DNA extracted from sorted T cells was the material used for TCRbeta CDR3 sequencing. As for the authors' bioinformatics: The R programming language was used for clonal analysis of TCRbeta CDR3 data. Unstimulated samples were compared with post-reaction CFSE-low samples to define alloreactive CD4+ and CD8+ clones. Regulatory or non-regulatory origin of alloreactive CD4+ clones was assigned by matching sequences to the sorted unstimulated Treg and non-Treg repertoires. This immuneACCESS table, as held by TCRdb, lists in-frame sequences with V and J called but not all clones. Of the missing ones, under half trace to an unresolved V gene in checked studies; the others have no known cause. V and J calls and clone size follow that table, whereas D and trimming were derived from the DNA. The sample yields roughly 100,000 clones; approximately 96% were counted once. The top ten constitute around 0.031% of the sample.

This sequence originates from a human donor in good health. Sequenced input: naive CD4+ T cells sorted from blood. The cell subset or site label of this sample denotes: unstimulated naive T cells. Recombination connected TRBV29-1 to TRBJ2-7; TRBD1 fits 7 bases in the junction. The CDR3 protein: CSVDLTGSYEQYF. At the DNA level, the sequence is TGCAGCGTTGACCTGACAGGGTCCTACGAGCAGTACTTC.